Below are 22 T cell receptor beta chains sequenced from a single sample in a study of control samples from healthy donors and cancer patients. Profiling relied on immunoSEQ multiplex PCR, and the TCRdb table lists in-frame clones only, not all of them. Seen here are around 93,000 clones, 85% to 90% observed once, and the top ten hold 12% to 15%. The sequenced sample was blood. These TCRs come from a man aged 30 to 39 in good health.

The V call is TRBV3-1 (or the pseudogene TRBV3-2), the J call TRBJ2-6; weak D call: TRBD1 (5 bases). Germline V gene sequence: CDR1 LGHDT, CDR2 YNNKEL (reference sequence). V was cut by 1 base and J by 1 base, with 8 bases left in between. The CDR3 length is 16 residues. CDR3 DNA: TGTGCCAGCAGCCAAGCACAGGAGTCTGGGGCCAACGTCCTGACTTTC. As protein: CASSQAQESGANVLTF.

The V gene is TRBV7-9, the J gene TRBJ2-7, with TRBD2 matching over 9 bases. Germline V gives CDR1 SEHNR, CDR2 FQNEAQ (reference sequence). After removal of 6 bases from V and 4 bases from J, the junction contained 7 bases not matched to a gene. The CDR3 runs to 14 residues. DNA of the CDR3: TGTGCCAGCAGTTCGCTAGCGGGACAATACGAGCAGTACTTC. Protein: CASSSLAGQYEQYF.

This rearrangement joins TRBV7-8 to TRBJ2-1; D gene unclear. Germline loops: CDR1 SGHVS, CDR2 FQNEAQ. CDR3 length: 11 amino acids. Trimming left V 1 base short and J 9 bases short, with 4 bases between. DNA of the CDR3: TGTGCCAGCAGCTTAGAGGTTGAGCAGTTCTTC. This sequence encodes CASSLEVEQFF.

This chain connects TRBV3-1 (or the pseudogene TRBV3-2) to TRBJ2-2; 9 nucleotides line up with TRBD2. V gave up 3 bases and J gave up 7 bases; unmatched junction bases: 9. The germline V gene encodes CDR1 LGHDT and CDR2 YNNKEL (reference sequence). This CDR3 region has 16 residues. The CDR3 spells CASSHAREGRVGELFF. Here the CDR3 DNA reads TGTGCCAGCAGCCACGCGCGGGAGGGCCGAGTCGGGGAGCTGTTTTTT.

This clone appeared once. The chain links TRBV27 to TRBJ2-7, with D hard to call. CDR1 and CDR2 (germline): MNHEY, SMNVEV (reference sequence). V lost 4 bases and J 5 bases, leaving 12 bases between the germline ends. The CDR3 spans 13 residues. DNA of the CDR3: TGTGCCAGCAGTTCACAGTCTTCCCACGAGCAGTACTTC. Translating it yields CASSSQSSHEQYF.

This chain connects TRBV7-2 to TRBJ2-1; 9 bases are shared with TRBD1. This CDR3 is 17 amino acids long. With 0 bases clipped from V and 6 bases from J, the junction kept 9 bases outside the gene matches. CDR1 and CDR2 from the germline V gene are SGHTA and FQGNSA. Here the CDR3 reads CASSLASWDRVFNEQFF. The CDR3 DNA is TGTGCCAGCAGCTTAGCATCTTGGGACAGGGTATTCAATGAGCAGTTCTTC.

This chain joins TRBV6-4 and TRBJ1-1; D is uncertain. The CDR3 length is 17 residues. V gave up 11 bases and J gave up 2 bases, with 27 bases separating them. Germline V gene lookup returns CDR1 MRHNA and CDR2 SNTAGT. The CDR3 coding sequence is TGTGCCGCAAGTCCTTGCAGGAGGCTAGGGAGAAACACTGAAGCTTTCTTT. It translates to CAASPCRRLGRNTEAFF.

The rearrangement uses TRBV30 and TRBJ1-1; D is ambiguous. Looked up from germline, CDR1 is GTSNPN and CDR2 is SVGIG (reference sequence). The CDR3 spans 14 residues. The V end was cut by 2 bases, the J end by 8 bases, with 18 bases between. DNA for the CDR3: TGTGCCTGGAGTCCCTCGGCACATCCCGGGGAAGCTTTCTTT. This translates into CAWSPSAHPGEAFF.

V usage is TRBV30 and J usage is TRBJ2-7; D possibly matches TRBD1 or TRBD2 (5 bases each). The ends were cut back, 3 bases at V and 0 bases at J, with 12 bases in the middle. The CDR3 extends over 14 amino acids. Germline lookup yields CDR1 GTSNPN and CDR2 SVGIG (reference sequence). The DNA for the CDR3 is TGTGCCTGGAGACGGGGCCCTAACTCCTACGAGCAGTACTTC. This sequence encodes CAWRRGPNSYEQYF.

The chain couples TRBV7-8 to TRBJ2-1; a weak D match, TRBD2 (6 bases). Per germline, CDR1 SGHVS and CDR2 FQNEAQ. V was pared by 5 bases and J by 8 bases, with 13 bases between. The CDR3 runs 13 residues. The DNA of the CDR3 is TGTGCCAGCAGCGTCACTAGCCGGCATGAGCAGTTCTTC. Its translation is CASSVTSRHEQFF. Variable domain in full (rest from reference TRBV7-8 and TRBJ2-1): GAGVSQSPRYKVAKRGQDVALRCDPISGHVSLFWYQQALGQGPEFLTYFQNEAQLDKSGLPSDRFFAERPEGSVSTLKIQRTQQEDSAVYLCASSVTSRHEQFFGPGTRLTVL.

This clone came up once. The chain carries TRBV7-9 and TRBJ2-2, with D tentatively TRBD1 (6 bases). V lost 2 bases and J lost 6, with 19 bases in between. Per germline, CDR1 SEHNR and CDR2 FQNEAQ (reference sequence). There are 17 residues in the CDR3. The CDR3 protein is CASSLKKSGHRPGELFF. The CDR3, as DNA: TGTGCCAGCAGCTTAAAAAAGTCGGGACACCGACCCGGGGAGCTGTTTTTT.

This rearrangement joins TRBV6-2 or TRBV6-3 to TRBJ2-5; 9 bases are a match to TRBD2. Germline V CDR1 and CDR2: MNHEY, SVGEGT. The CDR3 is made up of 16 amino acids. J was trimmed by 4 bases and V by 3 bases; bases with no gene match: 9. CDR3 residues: CASSYVGGRAAETQYF. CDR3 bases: TGTGCCAGCAGTTATGTTGGCGGGAGGGCCGCAGAGACCCAGTACTTC.

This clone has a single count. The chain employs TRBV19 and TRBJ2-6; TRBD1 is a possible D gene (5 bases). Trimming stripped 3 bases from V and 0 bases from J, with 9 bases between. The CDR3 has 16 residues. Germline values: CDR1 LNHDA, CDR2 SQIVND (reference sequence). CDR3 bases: TGTGCCAGTAGTATGGGGCAGAACTCTGGGGCCAACGTCCTGACTTTC. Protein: CASSMGQNSGANVLTF.

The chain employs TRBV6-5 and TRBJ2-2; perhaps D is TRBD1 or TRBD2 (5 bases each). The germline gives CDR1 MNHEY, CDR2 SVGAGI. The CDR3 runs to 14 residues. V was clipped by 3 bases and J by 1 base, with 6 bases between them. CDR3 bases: TGTGCCAGCAGTTATGGGGGGAACACCGGGGAGCTGTTTTTT. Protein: CASSYGGNTGELFF.

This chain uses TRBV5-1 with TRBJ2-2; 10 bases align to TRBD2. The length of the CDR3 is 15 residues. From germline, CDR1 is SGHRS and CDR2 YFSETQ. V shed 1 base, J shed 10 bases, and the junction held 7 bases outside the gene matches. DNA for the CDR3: TGCGCCAGCAGCTTGAGGCTAGCGGGAGCTCAGGAGCTGTTTTTT. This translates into CASSLRLAGAQELFF.

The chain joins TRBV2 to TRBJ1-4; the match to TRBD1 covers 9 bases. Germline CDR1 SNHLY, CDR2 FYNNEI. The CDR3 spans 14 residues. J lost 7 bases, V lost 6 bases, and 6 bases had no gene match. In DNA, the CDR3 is TGTGCCAGCAGCCCCGGGACAGGGCCTGAAAAACTGTTTTTT. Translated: CASSPGTGPEKLFF.

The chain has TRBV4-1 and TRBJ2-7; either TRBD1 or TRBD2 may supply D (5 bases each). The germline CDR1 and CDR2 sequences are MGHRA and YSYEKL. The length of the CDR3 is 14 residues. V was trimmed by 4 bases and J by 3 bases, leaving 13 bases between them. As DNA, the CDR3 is TGCGCCAGCAGCCCCGGGTCAGGGAGCTACGAGCAGTACTTC. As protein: CASSPGSGSYEQYF.

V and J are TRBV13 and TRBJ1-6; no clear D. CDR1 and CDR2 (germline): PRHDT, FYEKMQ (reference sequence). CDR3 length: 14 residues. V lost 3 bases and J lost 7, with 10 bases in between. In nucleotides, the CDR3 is TGTGCCAGCAGCTTGCGGGAGGGCAATTCACCCCTCCACTTT. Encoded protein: CASSLREGNSPLHF. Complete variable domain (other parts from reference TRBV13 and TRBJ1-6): AAGVIQSPRHLIKEKRETATLKCYPIPRHDTVYWYQQGPGQDPQFLISFYEKMQSDKGSIPDRFSAQQFSDYHSELNMSSLELGDSALYFCASSLREGNSPLHFGNGTRLTVT.

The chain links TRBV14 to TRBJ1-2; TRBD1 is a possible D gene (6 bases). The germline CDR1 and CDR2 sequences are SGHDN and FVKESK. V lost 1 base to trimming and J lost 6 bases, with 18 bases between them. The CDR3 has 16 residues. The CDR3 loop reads CASSQASGRGTDGYTF. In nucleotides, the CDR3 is TGTGCCAGCAGCCAAGCCTCCGGCAGGGGAACGGATGGCTACACCTTC.

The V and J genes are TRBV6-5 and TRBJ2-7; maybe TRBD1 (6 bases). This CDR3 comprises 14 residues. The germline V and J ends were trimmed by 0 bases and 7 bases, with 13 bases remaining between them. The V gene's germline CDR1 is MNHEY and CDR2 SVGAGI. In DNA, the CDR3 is TGTGCCAGCAGTTACTCGAGACAGGTCGCGGAGCAGTACTTC. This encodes CASSYSRQVAEQYF.

CDR3 DNA: TGTGCCAGCAGTTATTACTCTGGGGCCAACGTCCTGACTTTC. Its protein is CASSYYSGANVLTF. J is TRBJ2-6 and V is TRBV27; D gene unclear. This CDR3 spans 14 amino acids. Germline V CDR1 and CDR2: MNHEY, SMNVEV (reference sequence). V was clipped by 4 bases and J by 0 bases, with 4 bases between them.

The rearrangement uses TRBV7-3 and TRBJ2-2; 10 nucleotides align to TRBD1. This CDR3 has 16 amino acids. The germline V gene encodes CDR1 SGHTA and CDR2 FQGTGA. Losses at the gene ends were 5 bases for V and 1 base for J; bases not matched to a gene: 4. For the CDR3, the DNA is TGTGCCAGCAGCACCAGGGACAGGGGGAACACCGGGGAGCTGTTTTTT. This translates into CASSTRDRGNTGELFF.